This is a list of T cell receptor beta chains from one sample in a study of neurological immune-mediated disorders. TCRdb reanalysed the 5' RACE reads using MiXCR and keeps one entry per CDR3 protein. The table lists around 47,000 distinct CDR3 sequences, over 9.5% of them singletons. Sequencing input: PBMCs. These receptors were taken from a female donor in good health. CDR3s include the opening cysteine and the closing phenylalanine or tryptophan. A D gene is named only where the DNA matches it firmly.

TRBV3-1 | - | CASSQRTIYQETQYF
TRBV20-1 | TRBD2 | CSARRGTSGRMTYNEQFF
TRBV5-1 | TRBD2 | CASSYGTSGGQETQYF
TRBV6-1 | - | CASTKGKGAITGELFF
TRBV11-2 | - | CASSLVRGRGPEQFF
TRBV6-1 | - | CASRPIEITEAFF
TRBV20-1 | TRBD2 | CSARDAAGGTGTEQFF
TRBV5-1 | - | CASSLGQSFAEQYF
TRBV12-3/TRBV12-4 | - | CAGRPEKRSNTEAFF
TRBV12-3/TRBV12-4 | TRBD1 | CASTYYRGQNQPQHF
TRBV5-1 | - | CASSLVTGTYEQYF
TRBV28 | - | CASSLGMKAGSSDIQYF
TRBV7-7 | - | CASSPRPPGGTGFDNEQFF
TRBV5-1 | - | CASSLSSLTDTQYF
TRBV12-3/TRBV12-4 | - | CASSLGSRGTEAFF
TRBV5-1 | TRBD2 | CASSFGGGKQETQYF
TRBV6-6 | - | CASSYSGAIYEQYF
TRBV12-3/TRBV12-4 | - | CASSDRTYNEQFF
TRBV4-1 | - | CASSQERVSSYNEQFF
TRBV15 | TRBD2 | CATSRELAGAGTDTQYF
TRBV6-1 | TRBD1 | CASSFDRVWIGNQPQHF
TRBV12-3/TRBV12-4 | - | CASSPGYTF
TRBV7-8 | - | CASSLAYGQLSYEQYF
TRBV6-5 | - | CASSGGGHASPLHF
TRBV5-1 | - | CASSYGQIYGYTF
TRBV5-1 | - | CASSPNGGQQFF
TRBV20-1 | - | CSARKDPSSYEQYF
TRBV12-3/TRBV12-4 | - | CASSPTGRRAQYF
TRBV29-1 | - | CSVDGGGGVNTEAFF
TRBV20-1 | TRBD1 | CSARAGGSSYNSPLHF
TRBV4-1 | TRBD2 | CASSQGLAGVGSTDTQYF
TRBV5-1 | - | CASSLANKNTEAFF
TRBV15 | - | CATSRGYYEQYF
TRBV5-1 | TRBD1 | CASSLAPGTGLGAFF
TRBV12-3/TRBV12-4 | - | CASSLALGGEFF
TRBV24-1 | - | CATSGVVTSETQYF
TRBV4-1 | - | CASSRLGAVRELFF
TRBV9 | TRBD1 | CASGPRDRGNTGELFF
TRBV7-2 | - | CASSPRRGSSTDTQYF
TRBV7-8 | TRBD2 | CASSFNGLAGVATGELFF
TRBV9 | - | CASSVAPANTEAFF
TRBV27 | - | CASSLSPDAQETQYF
TRBV7-9 | - | CASSVEGRRGLYGYTF
TRBV5-1 | TRBD1 | CASSRAGTGVNEQFF
TRBV6-6 | - | CASSGQGIYEQYF
TRBV6-1 | TRBD1 | CASSAIDIRQGAVGTEAFF
TRBV20-1 | - | CSARDPRNRAGEAFF
TRBV6-6 | TRBD1 | CASSYSDRRGYTF
TRBV15 | - | CATSRPAQRGSYEQYF
TRBV12-3/TRBV12-4 | - | CASRTASSRNTEAFF
TRBV3-1 | - | CASRQGGGYTF
TRBV7-3 | - | CASSFFSGNTGELFF
TRBV6-6 | TRBD2 | CASTPAGVLNEQFF